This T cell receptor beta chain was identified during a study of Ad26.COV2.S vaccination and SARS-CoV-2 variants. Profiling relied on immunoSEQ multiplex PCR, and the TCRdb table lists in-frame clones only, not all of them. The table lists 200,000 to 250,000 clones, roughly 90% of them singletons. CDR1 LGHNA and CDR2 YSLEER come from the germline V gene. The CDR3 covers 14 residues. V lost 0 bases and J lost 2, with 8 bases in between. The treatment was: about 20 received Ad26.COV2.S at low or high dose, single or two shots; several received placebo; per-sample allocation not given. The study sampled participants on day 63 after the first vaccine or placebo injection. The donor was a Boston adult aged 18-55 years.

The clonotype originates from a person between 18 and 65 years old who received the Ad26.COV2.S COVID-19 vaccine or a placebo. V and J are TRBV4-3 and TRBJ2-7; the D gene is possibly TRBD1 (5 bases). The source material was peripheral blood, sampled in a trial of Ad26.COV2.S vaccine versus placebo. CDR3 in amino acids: CASSQEAGPYEQYF. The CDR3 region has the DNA TGCGCCAGCAGCCAAGAAGCAGGGCCCTACGAGCAGTACTTC.